The 12 T cell receptor beta chains presented below share a single source sample, sequenced in a study of blood T cell repertoires in COVID-19. This table comes from immunoSEQ multiplex PCR, and its TCRdb copy is limited to in-frame clones, with some not included. The table lists over 250,000 clones, approximately 86% of them singletons. The sequenced sample consisted of peripheral blood. These receptors were obtained from a woman between 25 and 40 years old with acute or convalescent COVID-19.

CDR3 region: CASSYDPGAPGNTIYF. The CDR3 DNA reads as TGTGCCAGCAGCTACGACCCCGGAGCTCCTGGAAACACCATATATTTT. The rearrangement joins TRBV7-6 to TRBJ1-3; D gene uncertain. Trimming pared 4 bases from V and 2 bases from J, leaving 15 bases between. The germline V gene has CDR1 SGHVS and CDR2 FNYEAQ. The CDR3 sequence is 16 residues long.

In the case of this clone: This specimen includes other DNA sequences encoding the same CDR3. V is TRBV12-3 or TRBV12-4 and J is TRBJ2-5; D is uncertain. The CDR3 length is 11 residues. V lost 5 bases and J lost 5, with 6 bases in between. Written as DNA, the CDR3 is TGTGCCAGCAGTCCCGGGGAGACCCAGTACTTC. Its translation: CASSPGETQYF.

The chain has TRBV10-3 and TRBJ2-7; TRBD1 aligns across 7 bases. J lost 5 bases, V lost 2 bases, and 3 bases had no gene match. Germline CDR1 reads ENHRY; CDR2 reads SYGVKD. This CDR3 contains 13 residues. The CDR3 coding sequence is TGTGCCATCAGTGAGGACAGGGTCGACGAGCAGTACTTC. It codes for CAISEDRVDEQYF.

The table lists this clone with a count of one. This sequence joins TRBV11-3 and TRBJ2-1; 15 bases match TRBD2. J gave up 8 bases and V 0 bases, and 11 bases lay outside the gene matches. The CDR3 is 19 residues long. The V gene's germline CDR1 is SGHNT and CDR2 YENEEA. The CDR3 DNA reads TGTGCCAGCAGCTTAGATCGTTGGGGACTAGCGGGAGGTAGCGATGAGCAGTTCTTC. Its protein is CASSLDRWGLAGGSDEQFF.

This chain connects TRBV7-2 to TRBJ2-7, with 9 bases that match TRBD1. J lost 3 bases, V lost 1 base, and 4 bases had no gene match. There are 15 residues in the CDR3. The germline gives CDR1 SGHTA, CDR2 FQGNSA. CDR3 DNA: TGTGCCAGCAGCTTAGTAAGGGGACAGGGCTACGAGCAGTACTTC. Translation: CASSLVRGQGYEQYF.

The CDR3 bases are TGTGCCAGCAGCTTAGACCCAGGGGCGCAGGAGCTGTTTTTT. It encodes CASSLDPGAQELFF. This chain links TRBV11-2 with TRBJ2-2; TRBD1 is a possible D gene (6 bases). The CDR3 has 14 residues. The germline V gene encodes CDR1 SGHAT and CDR2 FQNNGV. V was pared by 0 bases and J by 10 bases, with 12 bases between. Together with reference TRBV11-2 and TRBJ2-2, the CDR3 gives the full variable domain: EAGVAQSPRYKIIEKRQSVAFWCNPISGHATLYWYQQILGQGPKLLIQFQNNGVVDDSQLPKDRFSAERLKGVDSTLKIQPAKLEDSAVYLCASSLDPGAQELFFGEGSRLTVL.

The chain joins TRBV15 to TRBJ2-2; D ambiguous. Trimming removed 8 bases at V and 0 bases at J, with 13 bases between. Looked up from germline, CDR1 is LNHNV and CDR2 is YYDKDF (reference sequence). The CDR3 is 15 amino acids. The CDR3 region has the DNA TGTGCCACCGGCCCCGGGTCTGCGAACACCGGGGAGCTGTTTTTT. Amino acids: CATGPGSANTGELFF.

The rearrangement uses TRBV30 and TRBJ2-3; TRBD2 matches 11 bases. This CDR3 is built from 17 residues. V lost 7 bases and J lost 2; bases outside the gene matches: 14. CDR1 GTSNPN and CDR2 SVGIG come from the germline V gene (reference sequence). CDR3 sequence (DNA): TGTGCCTCGACCGGACGTAGCGGGAGGGCCTTCACAGATACGCAGTATTTT. It translates to CASTGRSGRAFTDTQYF.

This clone has just one count. CDR3: CSVAQSYGYTF. As DNA, the CDR3 is TGCAGCGTTGCACAGTCCTATGGCTACACCTTC. V gene TRBV29-1 combines with J gene TRBJ1-2; no firm D call. V dropped 4 bases and J dropped 4 bases, with 7 bases sitting between them. CDR1 and CDR2 (germline): SQVTM, ANQGSEA. CDR3 size: 11 residues.

The rearrangement joins TRBV4-3 to TRBJ2-7, with D unresolved. The V gene's germline CDR1 is LGHNA and CDR2 YSLEER. The CDR3 totals 16 residues. Trimming removed 0 bases at V and 0 bases at J, with 12 bases between. The CDR3 protein is CASSQDFSVSSYEQYF. The CDR3 coding sequence is TGCGCCAGCAGCCAAGATTTCTCAGTAAGCTCCTACGAGCAGTACTTC.

The chain joins TRBV11-1 to TRBJ2-3, with a possible D match to TRBD2 (6 bases). V was trimmed by 5 bases and J by 0 bases, leaving 15 bases between them. The germline V gene has CDR1 SGHAT and CDR2 FQDESV (reference sequence). This CDR3 has 16 amino acids. CDR3 in DNA: TGTGCCAGCAGCCCCCGTGGGGGGACTAGCACAGATACGCAGTATTTT. Its translation: CASSPRGGTSTDTQYF.

This chain uses TRBV27 with TRBJ2-1, with a possible D match to TRBD2 (9 bases). The CDR3 has 21 amino acids. Trimming removed 3 bases from V and 7 bases from J, with 34 bases in between. CDR1 and CDR2 from the germline V gene are MNHEY and SMNVEV (reference sequence). DNA of the CDR3: TGTGCCAGCAGTTTGCGTCTAGTCAGGGGGCTGGGGTTAGCGGGAGATAATGAGCAGTTCTTC. Translating it yields CASSLRLVRGLGLAGDNEQFF.